This TCR beta chain derives from a study of cytomegalovirus exposure and HLA in healthy donors. Across the study: Caucasian-associated ancestry cluster membership applied to about four fifths of over 350 genotyped donors. Findings and limits, study-wide: Donor immune exposure was known only as CMV serostatus.

This CDR3 region has 15 residues. With 7 bases clipped from V and 1 base from J, the junction kept 5 bases outside the gene matches. The V gene's germline CDR1 is MDHEN and CDR2 SYDVKM. This clone was observed a single time. Antigen: not known. The PCR made use of 60 Vbeta and 13 Jbeta primers. In the study's own analysis: The authors later counted about 80 million unique TCR beta chains, roughly 10 million of them shared. Only in-frame clones appear in the TCRdb table, and some are missing; sequencing was by immunoSEQ multiplex PCR. V, J and clone size are taken as reported in that table, and D and trimming were inferred from the DNA itself. Found here are approximately 100,000 clones, around three quarters of them singletons; the top ten hold more than 3.5%.

This clonotype originated in a female donor in good health and CMV-seropositive. This chain joins TRBV28 and TRBJ2-3; 10 nucleotides line up with TRBD2. The sample was PBMCs. CDR3 nucleotides: TGTGCCAGCAACATTCTAGCGGGAGGCACAGATACGCAGTATTTT. Amino acid sequence: CASNILAGGTDTQYF.